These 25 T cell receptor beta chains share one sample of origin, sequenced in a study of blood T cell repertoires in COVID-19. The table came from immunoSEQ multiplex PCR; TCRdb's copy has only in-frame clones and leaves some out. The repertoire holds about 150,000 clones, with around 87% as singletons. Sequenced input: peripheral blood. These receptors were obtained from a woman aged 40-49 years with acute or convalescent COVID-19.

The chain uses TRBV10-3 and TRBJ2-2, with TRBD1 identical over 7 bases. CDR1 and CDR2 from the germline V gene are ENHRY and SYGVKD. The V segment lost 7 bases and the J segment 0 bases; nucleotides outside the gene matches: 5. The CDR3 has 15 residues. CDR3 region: CAINPGQANTGELFF. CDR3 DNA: TGTGCCATCAACCCAGGACAGGCGAACACCGGGGAGCTGTTTTTT.

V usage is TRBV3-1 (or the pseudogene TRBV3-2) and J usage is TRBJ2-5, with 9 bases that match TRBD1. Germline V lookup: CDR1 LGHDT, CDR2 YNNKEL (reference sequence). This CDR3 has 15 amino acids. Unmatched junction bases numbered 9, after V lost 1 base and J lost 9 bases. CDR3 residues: CASSQGQGGMLAQYF. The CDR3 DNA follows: TGTGCCAGCAGCCAAGGACAGGGGGGCATGTTGGCCCAGTACTTC.

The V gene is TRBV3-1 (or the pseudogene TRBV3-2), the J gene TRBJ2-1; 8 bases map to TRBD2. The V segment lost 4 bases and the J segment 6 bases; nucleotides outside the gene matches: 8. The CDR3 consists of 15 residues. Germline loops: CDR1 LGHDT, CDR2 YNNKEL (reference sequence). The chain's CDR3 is CASSRRGTSSNEQFF. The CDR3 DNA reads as TGTGCCAGCAGCCGACGAGGGACTAGTTCCAATGAGCAGTTCTTC.

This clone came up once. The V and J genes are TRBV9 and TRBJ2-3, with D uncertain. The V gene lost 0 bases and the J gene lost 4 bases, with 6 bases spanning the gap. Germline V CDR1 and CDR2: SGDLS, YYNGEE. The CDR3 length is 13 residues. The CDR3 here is CASSVGVSDTQYF. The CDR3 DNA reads TGTGCCAGCAGCGTAGGTGTCTCAGATACGCAGTATTTT.

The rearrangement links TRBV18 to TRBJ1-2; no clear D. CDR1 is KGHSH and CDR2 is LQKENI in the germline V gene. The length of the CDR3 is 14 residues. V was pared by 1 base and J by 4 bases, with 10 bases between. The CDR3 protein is CASSPQAQIYGYTF. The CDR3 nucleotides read TGTGCCAGCTCACCACAGGCACAGATCTATGGCTACACCTTC. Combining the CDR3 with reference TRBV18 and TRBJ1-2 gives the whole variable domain NAGVMQNPRHLVRRRGQEARLRCSPMKGHSHVYWYRQLPEEGLKFMVYLQKENIIDESGMPKERFSAEFPKEGPSILRIQQVVRGDSAAYFCASSPQAQIYGYTFGSGTRLTVV.

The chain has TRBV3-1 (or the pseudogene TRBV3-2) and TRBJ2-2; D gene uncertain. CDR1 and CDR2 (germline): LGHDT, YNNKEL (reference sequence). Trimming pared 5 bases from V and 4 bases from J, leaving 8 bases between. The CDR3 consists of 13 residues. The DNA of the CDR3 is TGTGCCAGCAGCTTACAAAGCACCGGGGAGCTGTTTTTT. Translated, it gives CASSLQSTGELFF.

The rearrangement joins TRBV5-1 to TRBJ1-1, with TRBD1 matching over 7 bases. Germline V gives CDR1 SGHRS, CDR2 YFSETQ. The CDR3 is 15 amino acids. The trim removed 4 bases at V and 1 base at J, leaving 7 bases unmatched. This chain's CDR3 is CASSIDRVRNTEAFF. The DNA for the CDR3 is TGCGCCAGCAGCATAGACAGGGTTCGGAACACTGAAGCTTTCTTT.

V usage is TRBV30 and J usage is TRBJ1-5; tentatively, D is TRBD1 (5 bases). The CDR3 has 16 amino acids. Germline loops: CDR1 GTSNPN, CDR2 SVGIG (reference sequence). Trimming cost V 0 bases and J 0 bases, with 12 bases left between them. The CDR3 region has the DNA TGTGCCTGGAGTGTACTCGGGGGATCTAGCAATCAGCCCCAGCATTTT. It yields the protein CAWSVLGGSSNQPQHF.

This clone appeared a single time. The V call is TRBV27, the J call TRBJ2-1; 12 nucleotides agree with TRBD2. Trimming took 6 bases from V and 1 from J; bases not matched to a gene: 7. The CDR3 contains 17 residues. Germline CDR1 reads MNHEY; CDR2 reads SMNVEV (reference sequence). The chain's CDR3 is CASSEELAGGSYNEQFF. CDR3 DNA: TGTGCCAGCAGCGAAGAACTAGCGGGAGGTTCCTACAATGAGCAGTTCTTC.

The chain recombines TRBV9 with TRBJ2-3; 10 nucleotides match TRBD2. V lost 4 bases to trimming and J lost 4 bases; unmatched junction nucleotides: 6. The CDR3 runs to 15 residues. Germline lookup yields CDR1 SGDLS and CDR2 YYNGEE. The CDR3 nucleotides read TGTGCCAGCAGCCCACAAGCGGGAGGGTCAGATACGCAGTATTTT. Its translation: CASSPQAGGSDTQYF. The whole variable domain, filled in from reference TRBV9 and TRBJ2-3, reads DSGVTQTPKHLITATGQRVTLRCSPRSGDLSVYWYQQSLDQGLQFLIQYYNGEERAKGNILERFSAQQFPDLHSELNLSSLELGDSALYFCASSPQAGGSDTQYFGPGTRLTVL.

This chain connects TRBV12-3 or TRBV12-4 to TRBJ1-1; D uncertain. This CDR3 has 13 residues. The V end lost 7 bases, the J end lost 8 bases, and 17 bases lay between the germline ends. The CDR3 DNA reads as TGTGCCAGCACCGAACAGAGGCGGGCCGAAGCTTTCTTT. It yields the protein CASTEQRRAEAFF.

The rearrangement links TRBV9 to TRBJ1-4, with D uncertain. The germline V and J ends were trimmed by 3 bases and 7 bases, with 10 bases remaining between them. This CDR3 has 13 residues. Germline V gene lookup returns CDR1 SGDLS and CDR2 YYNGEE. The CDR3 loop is CASSGSTGEKLFF. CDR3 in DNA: TGTGCCAGCAGCGGATCAACGGGTGAAAAACTGTTTTTT.

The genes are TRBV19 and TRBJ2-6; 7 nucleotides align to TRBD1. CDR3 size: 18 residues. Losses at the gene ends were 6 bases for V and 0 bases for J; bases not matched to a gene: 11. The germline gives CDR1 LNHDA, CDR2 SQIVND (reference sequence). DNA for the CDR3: TGTGCCAGTAGGAACTACCGGGACAGCATCTCTGGGGCCAACGTCCTGACTTTC. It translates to CASRNYRDSISGANVLTF. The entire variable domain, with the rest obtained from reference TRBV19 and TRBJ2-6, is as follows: DGGITQSPKYLFRKEGQNVTLSCEQNLNHDAMYWYRQDPGQGLRLIYYSQIVNDFQKGDIAEGYSVSREKKESFPLTVTSAQKNPTAFYLCASRNYRDSISGANVLTFGAGSRLTVL.

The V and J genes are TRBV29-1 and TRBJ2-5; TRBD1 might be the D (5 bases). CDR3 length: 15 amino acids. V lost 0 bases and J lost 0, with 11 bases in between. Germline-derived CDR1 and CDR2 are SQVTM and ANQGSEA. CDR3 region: CSVEDNQGDQETQYF. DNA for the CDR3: TGCAGCGTTGAAGACAATCAGGGTGACCAAGAGACCCAGTACTTC.

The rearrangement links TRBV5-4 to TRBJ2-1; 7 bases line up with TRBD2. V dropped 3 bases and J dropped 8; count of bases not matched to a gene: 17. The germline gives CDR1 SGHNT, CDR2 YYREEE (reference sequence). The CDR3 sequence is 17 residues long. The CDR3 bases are TGTGCCAGCAGCTCGGACCTACAGAGCGGGGTCGCGGATGAGCAGTTCTTC. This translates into CASSSDLQSGVADEQFF. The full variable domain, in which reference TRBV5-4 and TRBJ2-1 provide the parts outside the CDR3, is ETGVTQSPTHLIKTRGQQVTLRCSSQSGHNTVSWYQQALGQGPQFIFQYYREEENGRGNFPPRFSGLQFPNYSSELNVNALELDDSALYLCASSSDLQSGVADEQFFGPGTRLTVL.

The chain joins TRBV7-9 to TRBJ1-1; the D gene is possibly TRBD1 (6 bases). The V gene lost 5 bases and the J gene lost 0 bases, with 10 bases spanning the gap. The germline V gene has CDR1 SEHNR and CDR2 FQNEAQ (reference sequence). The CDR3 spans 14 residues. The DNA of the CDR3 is TGTGCCAGCAGCCACCGACAGGTGAACACTGAAGCTTTCTTT. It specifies CASSHRQVNTEAFF.

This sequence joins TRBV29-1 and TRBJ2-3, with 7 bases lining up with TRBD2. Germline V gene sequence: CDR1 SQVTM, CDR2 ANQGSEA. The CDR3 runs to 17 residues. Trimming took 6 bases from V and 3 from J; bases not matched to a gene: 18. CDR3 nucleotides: TGCAGCGTGAGGCCGGGGGGAGGGAACTTAGGGACAGATACGCAGTATTTT. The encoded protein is CSVRPGGGNLGTDTQYF.

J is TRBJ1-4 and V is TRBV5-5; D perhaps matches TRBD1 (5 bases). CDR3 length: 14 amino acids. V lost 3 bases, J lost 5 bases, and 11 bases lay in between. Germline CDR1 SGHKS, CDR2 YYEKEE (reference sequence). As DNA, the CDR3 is TGTGCCAGCAGCTCAAGTGGGGGGAATGAAAAACTGTTTTTT. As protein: CASSSSGGNEKLFF.

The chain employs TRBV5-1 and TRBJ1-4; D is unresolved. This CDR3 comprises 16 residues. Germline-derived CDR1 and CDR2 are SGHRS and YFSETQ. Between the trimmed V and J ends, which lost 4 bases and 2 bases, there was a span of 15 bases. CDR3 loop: CASSLPEGGTNEKLFF. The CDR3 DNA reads TGCGCCAGCAGCCTCCCTGAGGGAGGTACTAATGAAAAACTGTTTTTT.

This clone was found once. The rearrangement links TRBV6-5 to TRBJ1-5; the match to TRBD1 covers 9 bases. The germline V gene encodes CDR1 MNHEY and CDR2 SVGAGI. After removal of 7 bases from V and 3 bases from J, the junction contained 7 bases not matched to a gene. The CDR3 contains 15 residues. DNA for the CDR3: TGTGCCAGCAATTTGGGACAGGGATACAATCAGCCCCAGCATTTT. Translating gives CASNLGQGYNQPQHF.

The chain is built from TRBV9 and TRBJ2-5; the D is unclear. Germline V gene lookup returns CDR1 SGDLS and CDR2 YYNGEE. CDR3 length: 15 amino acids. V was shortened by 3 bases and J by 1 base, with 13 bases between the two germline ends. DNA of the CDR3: TGTGCCAGCAGCGGCGACGACTTGATCCAAGAGACCCAGTACTTC. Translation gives CASSGDDLIQETQYF.

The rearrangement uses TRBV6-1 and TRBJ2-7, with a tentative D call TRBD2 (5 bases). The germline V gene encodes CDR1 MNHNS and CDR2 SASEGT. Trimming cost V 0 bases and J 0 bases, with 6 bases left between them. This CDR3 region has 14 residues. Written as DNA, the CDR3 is TGTGCCAGCAGTGAAGCAGGGAGCTCCTACGAGCAGTACTTC. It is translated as CASSEAGSSYEQYF.

CDR3 DNA: TGTGCCAGCCGAATTTCGGGACAGGGACCCTACGAGCAGTACTTC. This encodes CASRISGQGPYEQYF. The chain recombines TRBV5-6 with TRBJ2-7, with 9 bases that match TRBD1. Germline V gene lookup returns CDR1 SGHDT and CDR2 YYEEEE. V dropped 7 bases and J dropped 2; count of bases not matched to a gene: 10. The CDR3 sequence is 15 residues long.

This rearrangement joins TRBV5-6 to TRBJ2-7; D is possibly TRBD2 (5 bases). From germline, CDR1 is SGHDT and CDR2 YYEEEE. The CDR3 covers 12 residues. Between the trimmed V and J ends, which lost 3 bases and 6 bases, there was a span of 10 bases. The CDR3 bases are TGTGCCAGCAGCTCACTAGTTAGCGAGCAGTACTTC. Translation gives CASSSLVSEQYF.

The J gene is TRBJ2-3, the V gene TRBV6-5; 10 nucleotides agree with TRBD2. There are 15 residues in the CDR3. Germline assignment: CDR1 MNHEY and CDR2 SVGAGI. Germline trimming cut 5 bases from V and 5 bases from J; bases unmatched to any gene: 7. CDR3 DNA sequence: TGTGCCAGCAGTCACCTAGCGGGGGACCAAGATACGCAGTATTTT. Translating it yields CASSHLAGDQDTQYF.